This T cell receptor (beta chain) comes out of a study of identifying expanded T cells in peripheral blood. During the collection period, no donor immune events like infections were recorded. Study results and caveats: Technical replicates showed around 1.1 changed clones; two weeks roughly 15; four weeks 19. Two-week clone count variance significantly increased as total template count grew.

A word on this clone: Its specificity is not known.

Libraries were prepared by immunoSEQ multiplex PCR; TCRdb keeps only in-frame clonotypes and omits some of them. The table lists some 54,000 clones, around 82% of them singletons. V trimming: 5 bases; J trimming: 9 bases; junction bases outside the gene matches: 11. The CDR3 spans 14 residues. Germline values: CDR1 MNHEY, CDR2 SMNVEV (reference sequence). Sequenced material: blood. The chain couples TRBV27 to TRBJ1-1; 8 bases map to TRBD1. The sequence was collected from a person between 18 and 69 years old in good health. The CDR3 nucleotides read TGTGCCAGCAGTACCAAACAGGGGGGGGCTAAAGCTTTCTTT. Translating gives CASSTKQGGAKAFF.